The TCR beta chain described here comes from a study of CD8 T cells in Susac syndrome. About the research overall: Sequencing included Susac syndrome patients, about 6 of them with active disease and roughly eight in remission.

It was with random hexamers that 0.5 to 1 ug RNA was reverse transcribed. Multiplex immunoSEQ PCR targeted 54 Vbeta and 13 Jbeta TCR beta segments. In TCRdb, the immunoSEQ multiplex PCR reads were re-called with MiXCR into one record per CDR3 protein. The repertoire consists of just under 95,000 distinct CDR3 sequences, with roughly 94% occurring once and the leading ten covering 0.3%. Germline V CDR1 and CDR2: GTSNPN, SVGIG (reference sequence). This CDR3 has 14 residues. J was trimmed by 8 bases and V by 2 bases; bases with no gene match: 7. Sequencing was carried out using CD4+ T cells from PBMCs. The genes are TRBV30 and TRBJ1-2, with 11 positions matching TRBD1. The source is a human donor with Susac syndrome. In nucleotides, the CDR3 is TGTGCCTGGAGTACAGGACAGGGGGCGGAGGGCTACACCTTC. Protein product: CAWSTGQGAEGYTF.